The rows below give T cell receptor beta chains drawn from one sample of a study of T cells after yellow fever vaccination. TCRdb called the 5' RACE reads again in MiXCR, with one record for every CDR3 protein. The table has 600,000 to 750,000 distinct CDR3 sequences, 9% to 15% seen once. The sample in question was PBMCs, obtained on the day of the yellow fever booster vaccination. Receptors originate from a man in his thirties or forties who received the YFV17D yellow fever vaccine. CDR3s leave out the opening cysteine and the closing phenylalanine or tryptophan.

length: 12; V: TRBV7-9; J: TRBJ1-3; CDR3: ASSIQGSGNTIY
length: 14; V: TRBV2; J: TRBJ2-1; CDR3: ASSRLAGGGYNEQF
length: 13; V: TRBV7-8; J: TRBJ2-7; CDR3: ASSLGSSTVYEQY
length: 12; V: TRBV18; J: TRBJ1-2; CDR3: ASSLSKGNYGYT
length: 13; V: TRBV5-1; J: TRBJ2-1; CDR3: ASSLDPPNSNEQF
length: 12; V: TRBV5-1; J: TRBJ2-7; CDR3: ASSPSGVPYEQY
length: 12; V: TRBV4-2; J: TRBJ1-2; CDR3: ASSFEGGTSGYT
length: 16; V: TRBV4-3; J: TRBJ2-3; CDR3: ASSQAPRSGSGTDTQY
length: 13; V: TRBV18; J: TRBJ2-1; CDR3: ASSAFRGGQNEQF
length: 10; V: TRBV6-2/TRBV6-3; J: TRBJ1-1; CDR3: ASDSVGTEAF
length: 13; V: TRBV7-6; J: TRBJ2-1; CDR3: ASSAGLAGRDEQF
length: 13; V: TRBV7-9; J: TRBJ2-3; CDR3: ASSFRDWGTDTQY
length: 13; V: TRBV12-3/TRBV12-4; J: TRBJ1-5; CDR3: ASSLGGTVNQPQH
length: 12; V: TRBV6-5; J: TRBJ2-3; CDR3: ASSYGRESDTQY
length: 11; V: TRBV6-2/TRBV6-3; J: TRBJ2-1; CDR3: ASSSGLQNEQF
length: 13; V: TRBV29-1; J: TRBJ2-6; CDR3: SASQGLSGANVLT